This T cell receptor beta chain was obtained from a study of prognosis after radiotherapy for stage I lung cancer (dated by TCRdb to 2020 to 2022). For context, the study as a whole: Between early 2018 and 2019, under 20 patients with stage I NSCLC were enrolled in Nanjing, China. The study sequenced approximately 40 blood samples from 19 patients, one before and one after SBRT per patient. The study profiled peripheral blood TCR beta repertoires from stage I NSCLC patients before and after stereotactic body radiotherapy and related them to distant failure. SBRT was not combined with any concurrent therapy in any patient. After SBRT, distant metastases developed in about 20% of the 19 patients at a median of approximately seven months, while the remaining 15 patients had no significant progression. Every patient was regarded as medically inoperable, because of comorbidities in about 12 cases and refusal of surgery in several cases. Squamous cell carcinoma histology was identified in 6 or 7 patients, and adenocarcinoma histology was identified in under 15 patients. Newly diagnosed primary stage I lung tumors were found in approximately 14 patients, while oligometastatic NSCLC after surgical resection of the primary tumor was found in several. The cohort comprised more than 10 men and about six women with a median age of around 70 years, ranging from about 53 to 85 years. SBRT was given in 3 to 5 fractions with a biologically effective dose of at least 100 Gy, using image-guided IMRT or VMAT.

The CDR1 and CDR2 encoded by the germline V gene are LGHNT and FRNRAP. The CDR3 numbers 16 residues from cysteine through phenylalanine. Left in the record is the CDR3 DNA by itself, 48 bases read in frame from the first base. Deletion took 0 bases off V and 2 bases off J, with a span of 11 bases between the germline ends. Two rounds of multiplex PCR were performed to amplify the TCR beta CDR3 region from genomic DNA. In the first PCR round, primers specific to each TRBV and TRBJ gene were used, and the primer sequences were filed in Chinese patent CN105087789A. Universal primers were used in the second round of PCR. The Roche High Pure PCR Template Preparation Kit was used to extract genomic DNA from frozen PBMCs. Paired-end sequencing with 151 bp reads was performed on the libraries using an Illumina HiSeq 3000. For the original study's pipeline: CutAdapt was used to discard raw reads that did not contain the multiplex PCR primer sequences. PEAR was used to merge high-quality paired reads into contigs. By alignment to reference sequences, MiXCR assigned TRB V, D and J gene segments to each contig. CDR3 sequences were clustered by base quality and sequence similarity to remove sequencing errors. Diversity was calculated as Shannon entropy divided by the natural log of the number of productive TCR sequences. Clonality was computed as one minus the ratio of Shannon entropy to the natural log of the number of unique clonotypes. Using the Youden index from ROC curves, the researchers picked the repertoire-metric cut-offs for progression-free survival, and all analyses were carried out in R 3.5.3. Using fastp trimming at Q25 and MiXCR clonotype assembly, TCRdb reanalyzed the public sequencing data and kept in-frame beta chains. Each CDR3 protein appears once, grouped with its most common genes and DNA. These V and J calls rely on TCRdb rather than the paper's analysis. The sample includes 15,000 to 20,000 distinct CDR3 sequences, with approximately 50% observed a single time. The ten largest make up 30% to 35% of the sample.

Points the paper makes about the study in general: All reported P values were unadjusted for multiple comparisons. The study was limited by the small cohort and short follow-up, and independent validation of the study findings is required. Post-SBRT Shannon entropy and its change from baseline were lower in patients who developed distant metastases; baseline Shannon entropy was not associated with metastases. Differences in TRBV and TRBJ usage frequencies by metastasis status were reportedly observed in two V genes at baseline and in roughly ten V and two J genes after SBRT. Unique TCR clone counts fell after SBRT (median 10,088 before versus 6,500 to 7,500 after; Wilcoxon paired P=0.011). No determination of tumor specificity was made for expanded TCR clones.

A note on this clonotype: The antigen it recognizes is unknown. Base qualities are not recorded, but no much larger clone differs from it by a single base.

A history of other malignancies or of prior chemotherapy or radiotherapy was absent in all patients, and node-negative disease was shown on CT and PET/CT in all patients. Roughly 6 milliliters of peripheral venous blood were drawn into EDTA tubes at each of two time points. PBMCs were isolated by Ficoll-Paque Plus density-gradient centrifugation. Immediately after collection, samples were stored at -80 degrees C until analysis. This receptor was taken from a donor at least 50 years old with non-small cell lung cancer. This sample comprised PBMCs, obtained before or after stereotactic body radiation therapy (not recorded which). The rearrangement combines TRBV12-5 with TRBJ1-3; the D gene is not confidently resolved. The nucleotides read TGTGCTAGTGGTTTGGTACTATCGCAGACTGGAAACACCATATATTTT. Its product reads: CASGLVLSQTGNTIYF.